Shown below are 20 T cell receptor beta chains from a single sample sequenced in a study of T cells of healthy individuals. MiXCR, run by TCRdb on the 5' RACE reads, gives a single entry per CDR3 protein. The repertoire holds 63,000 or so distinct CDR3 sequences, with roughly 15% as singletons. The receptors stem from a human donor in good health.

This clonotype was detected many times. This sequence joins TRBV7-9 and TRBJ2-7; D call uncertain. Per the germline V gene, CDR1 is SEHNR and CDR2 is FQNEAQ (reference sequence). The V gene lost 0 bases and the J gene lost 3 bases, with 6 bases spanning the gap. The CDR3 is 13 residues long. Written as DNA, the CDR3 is TGTGCCAGCAGCTTAGCGGGCAACTACGAGCAGTACTTC. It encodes CASSLAGNYEQYF.

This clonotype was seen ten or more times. The CDR3: CSAGAEGKYEQYF. As DNA, the CDR3 is TGCAGCGCGGGAGCGGAAGGGAAGTACGAGCAGTACTTC. The V and J genes are TRBV29-1 and TRBJ2-7, with TRBD2 as a possible D gene (6 bases). Germline V gene sequence: CDR1 SQVTM, CDR2 ANQGSEA. Between the trimmed V and J ends, which lost 7 bases and 4 bases, there was a span of 17 bases. The CDR3 runs 13 residues.

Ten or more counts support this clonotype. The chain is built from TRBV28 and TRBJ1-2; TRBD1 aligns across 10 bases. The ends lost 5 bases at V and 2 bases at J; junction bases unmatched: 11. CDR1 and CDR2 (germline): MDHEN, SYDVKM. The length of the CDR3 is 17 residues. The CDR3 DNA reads TGTGCCAGCAGTCTGCGAACCGTGACAGGGGGCAACTATGGCTACACCTTC. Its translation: CASSLRTVTGGNYGYTF.

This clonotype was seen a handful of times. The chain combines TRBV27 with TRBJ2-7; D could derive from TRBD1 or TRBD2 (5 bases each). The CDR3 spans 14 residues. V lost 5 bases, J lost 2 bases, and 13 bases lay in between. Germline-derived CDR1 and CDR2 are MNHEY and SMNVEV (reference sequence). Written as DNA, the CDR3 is TGTGCCAGCAGTCCCGGGACGAAAACCTACGAGCAGTACTTC. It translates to CASSPGTKTYEQYF.

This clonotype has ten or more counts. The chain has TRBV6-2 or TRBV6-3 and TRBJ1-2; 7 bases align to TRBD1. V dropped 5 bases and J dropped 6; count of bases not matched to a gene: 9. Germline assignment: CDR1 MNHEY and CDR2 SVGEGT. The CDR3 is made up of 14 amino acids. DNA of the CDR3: TGTGCCAGCAGTAACCCCGGACAGGCCCATGGCTACACCTTC. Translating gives CASSNPGQAHGYTF.

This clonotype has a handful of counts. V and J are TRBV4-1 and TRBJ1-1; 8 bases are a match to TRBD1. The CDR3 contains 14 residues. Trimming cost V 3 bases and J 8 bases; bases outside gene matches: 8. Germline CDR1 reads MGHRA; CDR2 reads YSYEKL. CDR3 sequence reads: CASSQTGQGSEAFF. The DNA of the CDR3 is TGCGCCAGCAGCCAGACAGGACAGGGCTCGGAAGCTTTCTTT.

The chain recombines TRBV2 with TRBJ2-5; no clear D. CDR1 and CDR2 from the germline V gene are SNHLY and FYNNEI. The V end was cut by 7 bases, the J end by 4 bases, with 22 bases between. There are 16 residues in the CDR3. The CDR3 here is CASTDLAIGGGETQYF. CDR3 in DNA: TGTGCCAGCACCGACCTGGCTATTGGTGGTGGAGAGACCCAGTACTTC.

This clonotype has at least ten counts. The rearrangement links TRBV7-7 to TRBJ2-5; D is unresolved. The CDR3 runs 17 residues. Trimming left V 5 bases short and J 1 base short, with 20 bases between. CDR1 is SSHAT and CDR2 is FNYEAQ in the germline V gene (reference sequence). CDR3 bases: TGTGCCAGCAGCCTCGACGGGTTCGACCTCCTCCAAGAGACCCAGTACTTC. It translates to CASSLDGFDLLQETQYF.

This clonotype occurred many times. The CDR3 protein is CASSVGAETNYGYTF. DNA of the CDR3: TGTGCCAGCAGCGTAGGGGCAGAGACTAACTATGGCTACACCTTC. The chain carries TRBV9 and TRBJ1-2; no firm D call. This CDR3 is built from 15 residues. Trimming stripped 0 bases from V and 0 bases from J, with 9 bases between. Germline lookup yields CDR1 SGDLS and CDR2 YYNGEE.

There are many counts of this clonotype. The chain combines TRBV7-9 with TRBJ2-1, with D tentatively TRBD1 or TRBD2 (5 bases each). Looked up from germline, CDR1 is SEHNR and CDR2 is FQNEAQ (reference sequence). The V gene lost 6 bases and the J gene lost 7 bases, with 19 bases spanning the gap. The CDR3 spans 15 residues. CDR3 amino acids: CASSIGGGRVNEQFF. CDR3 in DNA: TGTGCCAGCAGTATAGGAGGCGGCAGGGTGAATGAGCAGTTCTTC.

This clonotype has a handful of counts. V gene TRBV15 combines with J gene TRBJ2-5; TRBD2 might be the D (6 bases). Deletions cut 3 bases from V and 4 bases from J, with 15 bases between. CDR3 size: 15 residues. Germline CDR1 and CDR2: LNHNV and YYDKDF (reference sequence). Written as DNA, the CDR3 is TGTGCCACCAGCAGCTCCGGTGGGGGAGGAGAGACCCAGTACTTC. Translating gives CATSSSGGGGETQYF.

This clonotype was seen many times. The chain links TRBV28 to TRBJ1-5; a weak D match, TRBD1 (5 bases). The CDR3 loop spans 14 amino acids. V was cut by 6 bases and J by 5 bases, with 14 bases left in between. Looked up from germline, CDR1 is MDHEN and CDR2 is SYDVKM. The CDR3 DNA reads TGTGCCAGCAGGAGCAGGGTTCGGGATCAGCCCCAGCATTTT. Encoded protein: CASRSRVRDQPQHF.

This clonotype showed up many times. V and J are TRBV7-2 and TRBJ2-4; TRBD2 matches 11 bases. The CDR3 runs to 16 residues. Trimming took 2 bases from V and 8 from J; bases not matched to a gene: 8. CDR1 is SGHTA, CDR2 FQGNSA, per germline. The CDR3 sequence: CASSLPSGRSADIQYF. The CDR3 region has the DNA TGTGCCAGCAGCTTACCTAGCGGGAGGTCGGCTGACATTCAGTACTTC.

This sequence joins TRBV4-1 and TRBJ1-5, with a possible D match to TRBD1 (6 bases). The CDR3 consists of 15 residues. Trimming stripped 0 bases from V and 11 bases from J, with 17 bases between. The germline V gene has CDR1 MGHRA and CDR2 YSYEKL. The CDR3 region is CASSQDETERGTQHF. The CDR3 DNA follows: TGCGCCAGCAGCCAAGATGAAACGGAGAGGGGGACCCAGCATTTT.

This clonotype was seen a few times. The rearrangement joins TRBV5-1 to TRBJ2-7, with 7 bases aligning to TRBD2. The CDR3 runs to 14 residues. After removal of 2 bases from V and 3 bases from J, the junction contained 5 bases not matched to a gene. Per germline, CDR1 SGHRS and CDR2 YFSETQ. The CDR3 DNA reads TGCGCCAGCAGCTTAGGACTAGAAAACTACGAGCAGTACTTC. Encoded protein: CASSLGLENYEQYF.

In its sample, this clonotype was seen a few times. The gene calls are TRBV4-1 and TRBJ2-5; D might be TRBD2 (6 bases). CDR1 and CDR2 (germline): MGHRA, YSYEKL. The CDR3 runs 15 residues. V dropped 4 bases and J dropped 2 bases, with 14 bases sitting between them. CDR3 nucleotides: TGCGCCAGCAGCCGCTCGGGACTGCCACAAGAGACCCAGTACTTC. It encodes CASSRSGLPQETQYF.

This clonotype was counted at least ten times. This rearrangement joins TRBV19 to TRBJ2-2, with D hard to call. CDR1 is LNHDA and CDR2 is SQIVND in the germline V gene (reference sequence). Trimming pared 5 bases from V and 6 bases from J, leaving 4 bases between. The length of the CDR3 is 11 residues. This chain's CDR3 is CASSFPGELFF. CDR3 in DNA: TGTGCCAGTAGTTTCCCCGGGGAGCTGTTTTTT. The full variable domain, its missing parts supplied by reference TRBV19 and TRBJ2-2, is DGGITQSPKYLFRKEGQNVTLSCEQNLNHDAMYWYRQDPGQGLRLIYYSQIVNDFQKGDIAEGYSVSREKKESFPLTVTSAQKNPTAFYLCASSFPGELFFGEGSRLTVL.

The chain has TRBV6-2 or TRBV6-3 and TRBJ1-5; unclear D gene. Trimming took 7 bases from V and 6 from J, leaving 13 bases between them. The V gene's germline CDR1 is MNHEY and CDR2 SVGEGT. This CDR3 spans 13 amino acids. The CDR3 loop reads CASTRGGVQPQHF. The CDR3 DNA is TGTGCCAGCACACGCGGCGGGGTTCAGCCCCAGCATTTT.

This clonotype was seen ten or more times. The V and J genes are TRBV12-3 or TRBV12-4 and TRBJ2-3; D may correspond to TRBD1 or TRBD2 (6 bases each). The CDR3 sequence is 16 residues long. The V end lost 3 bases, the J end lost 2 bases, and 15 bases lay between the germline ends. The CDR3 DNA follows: TGTGCCAGCAGTTTCGGGCTAGGGGGACTCACAGATACGCAGTATTTT. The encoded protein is CASSFGLGGLTDTQYF.

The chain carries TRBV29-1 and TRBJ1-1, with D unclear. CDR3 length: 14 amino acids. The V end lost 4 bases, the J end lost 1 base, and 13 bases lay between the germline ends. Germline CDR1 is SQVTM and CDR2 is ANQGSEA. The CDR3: CSVGRRGGNTEAFF. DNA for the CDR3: TGCAGCGTTGGGAGACGTGGTGGGAACACTGAAGCTTTCTTT. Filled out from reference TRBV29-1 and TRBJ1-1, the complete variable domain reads SAVISQKPSRDICQRGTSLTIQCQVDSQVTMMFWYRQQPGQSLTLIATANQGSEATYESGFVIDKFPISRPNLTFSTLTVSNMSPEDSSIYLCSVGRRGGNTEAFFGQGTRLTVV.